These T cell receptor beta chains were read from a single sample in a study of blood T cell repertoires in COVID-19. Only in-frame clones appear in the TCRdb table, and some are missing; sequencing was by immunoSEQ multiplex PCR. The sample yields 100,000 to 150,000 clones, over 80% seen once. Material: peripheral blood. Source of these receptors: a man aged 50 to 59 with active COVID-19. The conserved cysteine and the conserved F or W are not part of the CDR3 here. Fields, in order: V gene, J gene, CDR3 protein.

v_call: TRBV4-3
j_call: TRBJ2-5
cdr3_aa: ASSLSGGSEETQY

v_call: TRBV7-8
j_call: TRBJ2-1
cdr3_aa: ASSPTPGGGAGEQF

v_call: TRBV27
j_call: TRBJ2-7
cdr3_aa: ASSLEGRGHYEQY

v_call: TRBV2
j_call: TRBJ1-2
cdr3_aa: ANGQGYDGYT

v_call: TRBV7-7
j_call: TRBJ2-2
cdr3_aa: ASSSSGEVQYGELF

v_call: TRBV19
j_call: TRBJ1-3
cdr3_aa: ASSSQGSGNTIY

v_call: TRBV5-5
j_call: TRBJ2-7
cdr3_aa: ASRLRTSGGAEEQY

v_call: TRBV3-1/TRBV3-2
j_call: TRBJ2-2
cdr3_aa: ASSRTAGGRDTGELF

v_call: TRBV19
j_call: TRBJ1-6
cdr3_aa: ASSMRGSYNSPLH

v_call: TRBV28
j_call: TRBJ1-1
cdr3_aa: ASNPPRGEAF

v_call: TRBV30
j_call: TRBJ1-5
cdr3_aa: AWSGTLNQPQH

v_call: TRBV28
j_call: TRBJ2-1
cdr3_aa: ASSSELNEQF

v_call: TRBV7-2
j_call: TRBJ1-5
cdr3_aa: ASSPGGAGAYSNQPQH

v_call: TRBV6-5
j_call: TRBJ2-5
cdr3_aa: ASTPASPGQETQY

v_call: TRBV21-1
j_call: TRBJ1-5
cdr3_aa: ASIETYSNQPQH

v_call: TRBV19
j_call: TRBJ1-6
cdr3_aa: ASRGQGGNSPLH

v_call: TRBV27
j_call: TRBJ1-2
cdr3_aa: ASTNQEDRGWRGYT

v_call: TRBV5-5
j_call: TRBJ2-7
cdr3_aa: ASSLRLASYEQY

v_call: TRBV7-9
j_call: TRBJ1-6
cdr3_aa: ASSSARGDYNSPLH

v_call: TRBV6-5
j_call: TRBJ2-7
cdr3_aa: ASSYSGVSYEQY

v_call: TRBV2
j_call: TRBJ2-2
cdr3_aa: ATGAGGGKRIGELF

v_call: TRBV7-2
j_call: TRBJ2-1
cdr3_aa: ASSLRFLRGGPGNEQF

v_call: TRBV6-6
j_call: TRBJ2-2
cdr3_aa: ASSPTAGTGELF

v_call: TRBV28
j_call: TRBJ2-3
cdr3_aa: ASLSFTDTQY

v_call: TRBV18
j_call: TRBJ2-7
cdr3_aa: ASSPQGQVYEQY

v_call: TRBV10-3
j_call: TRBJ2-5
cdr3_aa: ATGTSGPAGGETQY

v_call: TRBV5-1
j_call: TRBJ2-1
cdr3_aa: ASSLGTSPNEQF